This T cell receptor beta chain was profiled in a study of cytomegalovirus exposure and HLA in healthy donors. As regards this clone: Its antigen is as yet unknown.

Both 60 Vbeta primers and 13 Jbeta primers went into the PCR. Profiling relied on immunoSEQ multiplex PCR, and the TCRdb table lists in-frame clones only, not all of them. This table has fewer than 250,000 clones, about 77% appearing once. This CDR3 region has 15 residues. Germline CDR1 and CDR2: MGHRA and YSYEKL. Trimming stripped 3 bases from V and 4 bases from J, with 16 bases between. Study-level points and caveats: It was shown in a later analysis that HLA-associated TCR beta chains were more clonally expanded than other, equally common chains. Associated with cytomegalovirus, according to the listing, were 150 to 200 TCR beta chains.

The rearrangement joins TRBV4-1 to TRBJ2-7; D is uncertain. The sequence derives from a young man in good health and CMV-seropositive. Sequencing was carried out using PBMCs. This CDR3 is CASSHEHMPTYEQYF. DNA of the CDR3: TGCGCCAGCAGCCACGAACATATGCCGACATACGAGCAGTACTTC.